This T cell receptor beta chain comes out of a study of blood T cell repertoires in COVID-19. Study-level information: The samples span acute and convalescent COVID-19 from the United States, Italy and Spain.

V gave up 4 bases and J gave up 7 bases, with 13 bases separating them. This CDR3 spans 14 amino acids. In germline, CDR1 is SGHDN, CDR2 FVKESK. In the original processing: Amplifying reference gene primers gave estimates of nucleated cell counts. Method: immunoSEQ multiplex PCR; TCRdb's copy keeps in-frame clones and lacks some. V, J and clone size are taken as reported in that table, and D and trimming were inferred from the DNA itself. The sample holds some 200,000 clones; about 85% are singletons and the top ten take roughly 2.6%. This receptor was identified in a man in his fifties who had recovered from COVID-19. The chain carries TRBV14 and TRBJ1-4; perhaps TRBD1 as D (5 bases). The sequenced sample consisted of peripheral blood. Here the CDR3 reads CASSPIGAGEKLFF. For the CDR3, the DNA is TGTGCCAGCAGCCCGATAGGGGCTGGTGAAAAACTGTTTTTT.